One and the same sample provided the 13 T cell receptor beta chains below, sequenced in a study of neoadjuvant anti-PD-1 for oral cavity cancer. Assay used: immunoSEQ multiplex PCR; TCRdb lists only in-frame clones, some missing. The data hold fewer than 90,000 clones, with 70% to 85% observed a single time. This sample comprised PBMCs, obtained before nivolumab (anti-PD-1) treatment. The receptors stem from a person between 40 and 80 years old with oral cavity squamous cell carcinoma.

The gene calls are TRBV28 and TRBJ1-5; 7 bases map to TRBD1. Germline CDR1 reads MDHEN; CDR2 reads SYDVKM. J gave up 4 bases and V 3 bases, and 6 bases lay outside the gene matches. The CDR3 has 15 amino acids. CDR3 sequence (DNA): TGTGCCAGCAGTTTGGTGACAGGGTCGAATCAGCCCCAGCATTTT. It specifies CASSLVTGSNQPQHF.

The chain joins TRBV19 to TRBJ1-5, with 10 bases aligning to TRBD1. Trimming took 7 bases from V and 5 from J; bases not matched to a gene: 5. Germline V gives CDR1 LNHDA, CDR2 SQIVND (reference sequence). CDR3 size: 14 residues. This CDR3 reads CASTRDRGYQPQHF. Here the CDR3 DNA reads TGTGCCAGTACCCGGGACAGGGGATATCAGCCCCAGCATTTT.

V usage is TRBV28 and J usage is TRBJ2-7; 8 bases fit TRBD1. The CDR3 is 14 amino acids. The V and J ends lost 1 base and 7 bases, in that order; junction bases with no gene match: 6. Germline V gene data show CDR1 as MDHEN and CDR2 as SYDVKM. The CDR3, as DNA: TGTGCCAGCAGTTTATCTCAGGGGGCGCGGGAGCAGTACTTC. Translating gives CASSLSQGAREQYF.

The chain recombines TRBV2 with TRBJ2-2; 9 bases line up with TRBD2. The CDR3 sequence is 15 residues long. The trim removed 2 bases at V and 8 bases at J, leaving 6 bases unmatched. Germline CDR1 reads SNHLY; CDR2 reads FYNNEI. In nucleotides, the CDR3 is TGTGCCAGCAGTGAACGGCTAGCGGGGCCAGGGGAGCTGTTTTTT. Residues: CASSERLAGPGELFF.

The CDR3 is CSVEVLPTGTQETQYF. The CDR3 nucleotides are TGCAGCGTTGAAGTTCTACCGACAGGGACACAAGAGACCCAGTACTTC. The chain joins TRBV29-1 to TRBJ2-5, with 7 bases matching TRBD1. J gave up 2 bases and V 1 base, and 10 bases lay outside the gene matches. The CDR3 sequence is 16 residues long. Germline loops: CDR1 SQVTM, CDR2 ANQGSEA. The full variable domain, in which reference TRBV29-1 and TRBJ2-5 provide the parts outside the CDR3, is SAVISQKPSRDICQRGTSLTIQCQVDSQVTMMFWYRQQPGQSLTLIATANQGSEATYESGFVIDKFPISRPNLTFSTLTVSNMSPEDSSIYLCSVEVLPTGTQETQYFGPGTRLLVL.

The chain couples TRBV4-1 to TRBJ2-1; D is possibly TRBD1 or TRBD2 (7 bases each). CDR3 length equals 18 residues. V was clipped by 3 bases and J by 2 bases, with 20 bases between them. Germline CDR1 MGHRA, CDR2 YSYEKL. In DNA form, the CDR3 reads TGCGCCAGCAGCCAGGCAGGGGGACCAGCGGGGACCTACAATGAGCAGTTCTTC. Translation gives CASSQAGGPAGTYNEQFF.

This chain uses TRBV6-5 with TRBJ2-1, with no clear D. V was trimmed by 5 bases and J by 4 bases, leaving 12 bases between them. CDR1 is MNHEY, CDR2 SVGAGI, per germline. CDR3 length: 14 amino acids. The CDR3 DNA reads as TGTGCCAGCAGTCCCCTGGACGCGTACAATGAGCAGTTCTTC. It specifies CASSPLDAYNEQFF.

This clone has just one count. V usage is TRBV5-1 and J usage is TRBJ1-2; 7 bases match TRBD1. CDR1 is SGHRS and CDR2 is YFSETQ in the germline V gene. Unmatched junction bases numbered 12, after V lost 4 bases and J lost 6 bases. The CDR3 has 15 amino acids. The DNA for the CDR3 is TGCGCCAGCAGCGCATTGTACCCCGGGACAGATGGCTACACCTTC. This gives the protein CASSALYPGTDGYTF.

The rearrangement links TRBV30 to TRBJ2-6; no firm D call. The CDR3 consists of 14 residues. V lost 0 bases and J lost 1, with 4 bases in between. Germline assignment: CDR1 GTSNPN and CDR2 SVGIG (reference sequence). CDR3 sequence: CAWSVQSGANVLTF. The CDR3 nucleotides are TGTGCCTGGAGTGTACAGTCTGGGGCCAACGTCCTGACTTTC.

This clone was found once. This sequence joins TRBV10-1 and TRBJ1-1; perhaps TRBD1 as D (5 bases). V shed 8 bases and J shed 3 bases, with 13 bases lying between them. This CDR3 spans 13 amino acids. CDR1 and CDR2 (germline): WNHNN, SYGVQD (reference sequence). CDR3 nucleotides: TGCGCCAGCTCGAGGGGAGGATACACTGAAGCTTTCTTT. This sequence encodes CASSRGGYTEAFF.

The chain employs TRBV18 and TRBJ2-6, with D perhaps matching TRBD1 (6 bases). The V end lost 4 bases, the J end lost 0 bases, and 13 bases lay between the germline ends. This CDR3 comprises 17 residues. Germline V gives CDR1 KGHSH, CDR2 LQKENI. CDR3 sequence: CASSLGQLSSGANVLTF. DNA for the CDR3: TGTGCCAGCTCACTCGGACAGCTAAGCTCTGGGGCCAACGTCCTGACTTTC.

This clone was seen more than once but under ten times. V gene TRBV20-1 combines with J gene TRBJ2-1; D uncertain. V lost 3 bases to trimming and J lost 7 bases, with 7 bases between them. The CDR3 spans 11 residues. Germline V gene data show CDR1 as DFQATT and CDR2 as SNEGSKA (reference sequence). CDR3 loop: CSARSRNEQFF. The DNA of the CDR3 is TGCAGTGCTAGGTCACGGAATGAGCAGTTCTTC.

The chain couples TRBV27 to TRBJ2-7; 8 bases are shared with TRBD1. Trimming removed 4 bases from V and 4 bases from J; junction bases left unmatched: 12. Looked up from germline, CDR1 is MNHEY and CDR2 is SMNVEV (reference sequence). This CDR3 contains 16 residues. The CDR3, as DNA: TGTGCCAGCAGTTCCCCCTCCGGAACAGGGGGGTACGAGCAGTACTTC. Its protein is CASSSPSGTGGYEQYF.